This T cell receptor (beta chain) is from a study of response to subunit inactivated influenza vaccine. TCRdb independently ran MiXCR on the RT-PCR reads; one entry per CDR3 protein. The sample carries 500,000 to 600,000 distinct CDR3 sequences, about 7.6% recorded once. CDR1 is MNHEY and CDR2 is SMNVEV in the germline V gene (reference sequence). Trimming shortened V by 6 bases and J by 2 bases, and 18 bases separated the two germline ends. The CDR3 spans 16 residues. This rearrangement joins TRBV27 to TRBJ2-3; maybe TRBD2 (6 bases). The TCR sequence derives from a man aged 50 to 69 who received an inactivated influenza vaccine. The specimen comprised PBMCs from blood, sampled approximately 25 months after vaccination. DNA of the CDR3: TGTGCCAGCAGCCCGAGGGGTAGCGGACTCACAGATACGCAGTATTTT. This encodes CASSPRGSGLTDTQYF.